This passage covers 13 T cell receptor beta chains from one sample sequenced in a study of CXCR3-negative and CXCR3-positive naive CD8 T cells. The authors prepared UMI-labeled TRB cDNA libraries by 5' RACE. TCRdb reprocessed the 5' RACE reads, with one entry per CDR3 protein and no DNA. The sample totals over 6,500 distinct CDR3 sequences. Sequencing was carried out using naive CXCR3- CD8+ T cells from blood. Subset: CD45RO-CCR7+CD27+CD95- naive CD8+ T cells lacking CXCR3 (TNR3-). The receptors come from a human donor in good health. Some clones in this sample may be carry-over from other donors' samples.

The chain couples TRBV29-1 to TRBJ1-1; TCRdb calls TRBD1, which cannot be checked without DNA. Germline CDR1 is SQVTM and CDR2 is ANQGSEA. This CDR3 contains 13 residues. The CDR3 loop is CSARETVSTEAFF.

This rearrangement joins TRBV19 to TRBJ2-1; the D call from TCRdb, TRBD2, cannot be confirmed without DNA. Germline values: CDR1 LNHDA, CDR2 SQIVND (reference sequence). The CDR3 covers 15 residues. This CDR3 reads CASSMTSGRYNEQFF.

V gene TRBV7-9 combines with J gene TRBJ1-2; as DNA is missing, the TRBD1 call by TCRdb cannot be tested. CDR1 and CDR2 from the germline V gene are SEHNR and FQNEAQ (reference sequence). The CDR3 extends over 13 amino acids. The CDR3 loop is CASSPGTDYGYTF.

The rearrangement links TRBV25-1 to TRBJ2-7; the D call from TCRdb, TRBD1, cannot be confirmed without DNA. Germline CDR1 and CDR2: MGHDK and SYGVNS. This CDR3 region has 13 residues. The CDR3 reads CASSVDRGYEQYF.

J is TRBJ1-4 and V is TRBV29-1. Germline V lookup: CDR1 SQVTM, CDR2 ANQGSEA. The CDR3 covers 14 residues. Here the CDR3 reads CSVGVAGTNEKLFF.

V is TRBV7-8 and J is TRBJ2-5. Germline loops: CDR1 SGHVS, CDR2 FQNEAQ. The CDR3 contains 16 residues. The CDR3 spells CASNYPKTNPQETQYF.

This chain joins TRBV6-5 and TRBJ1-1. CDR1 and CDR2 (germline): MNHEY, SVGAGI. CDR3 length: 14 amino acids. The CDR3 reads CASSYSVTAAEAFF.

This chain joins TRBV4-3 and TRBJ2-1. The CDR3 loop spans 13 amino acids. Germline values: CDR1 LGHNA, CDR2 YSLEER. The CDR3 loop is CASSQWSTGEQFF.

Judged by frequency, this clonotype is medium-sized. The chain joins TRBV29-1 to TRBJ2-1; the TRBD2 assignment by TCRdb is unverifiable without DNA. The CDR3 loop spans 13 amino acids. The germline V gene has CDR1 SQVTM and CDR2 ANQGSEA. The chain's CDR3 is CSVGTPSYNEQFF.

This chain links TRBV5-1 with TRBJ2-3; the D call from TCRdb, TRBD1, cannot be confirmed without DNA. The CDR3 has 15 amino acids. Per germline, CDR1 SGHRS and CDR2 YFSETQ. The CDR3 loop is CASSLGQTSTDTQYF.

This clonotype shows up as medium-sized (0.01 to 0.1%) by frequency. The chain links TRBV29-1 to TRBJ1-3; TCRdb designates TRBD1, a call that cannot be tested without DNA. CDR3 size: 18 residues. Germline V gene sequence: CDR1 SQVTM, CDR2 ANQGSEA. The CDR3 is CSVVGTGGVTSGGNTIYF.

CDR3 in amino acids: CSVEGLAGVHEQYF. The rearrangement uses TRBV29-1 and TRBJ2-7; lacking DNA, the TRBD2 call made by TCRdb goes unchecked. Germline V gives CDR1 SQVTM, CDR2 ANQGSEA. CDR3 length equals 14 residues.

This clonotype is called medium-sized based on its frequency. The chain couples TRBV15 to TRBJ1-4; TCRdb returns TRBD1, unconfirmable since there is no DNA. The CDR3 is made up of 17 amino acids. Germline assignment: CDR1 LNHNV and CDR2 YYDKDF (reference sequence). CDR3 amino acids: CATSRGTGEETNEKLFF.